The T cell receptor beta chain under discussion was sequenced for a study of chemoradiotherapy in HPV16-positive cancers. TCRdb keeps only in-frame clones here, not all; method: immunoSEQ multiplex PCR. The sample consists of 10,000 or so clones, around 82% of them appearing once. The V gene lost 0 bases and the J gene lost 0 bases, with 12 bases spanning the gap. The length of the CDR3 is 17 residues. Per the germline V gene, CDR1 is KGHSH and CDR2 is LQKENI. This material consisted of blood, taken from a patient who underwent chemoradiotherapy. The chain joins TRBV18 to TRBJ1-3; D not resolved. This TCR derives from a human donor with HPV-associated anogenital cancer. The CDR3 DNA sequence: TGTGCCAGCTCACCACCGACCCTCGGGAGCTCTGGAAACACCATATATTTT. Translation gives CASSPPTLGSSGNTIYF. The variable domain in full, completed from reference TRBV18 and TRBJ1-3, reads NAGVMQNPRHLVRRRGQEARLRCSPMKGHSHVYWYRQLPEEGLKFMVYLQKENIIDESGMPKERFSAEFPKEGPSILRIQQVVRGDSAAYFCASSPPTLGSSGNTIYFGEGSWLTVV.